Each of the 26 T cell receptor beta chains below was sequenced from the same sample in a study of T-cell memory formation after mild COVID-19. Via MiXCR, TCRdb re-called the 5' RACE reads, giving one row per CDR3 protein. The sample lists a few hundred thousand distinct CDR3 sequences, over 25% occurring once. Sequencing was carried out using PBMCs or a T cell subset sorted from them (not recorded which). The source of these receptors is an adult woman who had mild COVID-19 (a few samples of this study predate the infection). Cell type and time point are not known.

V and J are TRBV3-1 and TRBJ2-7; 14 bases agree with TRBD2. V lost 4 bases, J lost 13 bases, and 9 bases stayed unmatched. CDR1 is LGHDT, CDR2 YNNKEL, per germline (reference sequence). CDR3 length equals 14 residues. In nucleotides, the CDR3 is TGTGCCAGCAGCCGGGGAATGGGACTAGCGGGAGAATACTTC. Residues: CASSRGMGLAGEYF.

The chain carries TRBV29-1 and TRBJ1-1; D is undetermined. Between the trimmed V and J ends, which lost 0 bases and 0 bases, there was a span of 5 bases. This CDR3 is 13 amino acids long. The V gene's germline CDR1 is SQVTM and CDR2 ANQGSEA. CDR3 DNA: TGCAGCGTTGAAGACCCTGTGAACACTGAAGCTTTCTTT. It codes for CSVEDPVNTEAFF.

This clonotype was counted between two and nine times. V gene TRBV7-9 combines with J gene TRBJ2-3; TRBD1 matches at 7 bases. The germline V gene has CDR1 SEHNR and CDR2 FQNEAQ (reference sequence). The CDR3 totals 19 residues. Germline trimming cut 5 bases from V and 0 bases from J; bases unmatched to any gene: 17. CDR3 loop: CASSRYGIFGTVSTDTQYF. CDR3 in DNA: TGTGCCAGCAGCCGGTACGGAATCTTCGGGACAGTTAGCACAGATACGCAGTATTTT. The full variable domain, its missing parts supplied by reference TRBV7-9 and TRBJ2-3, is DTGVSQNPRHKITKRGQNVTFRCDPISEHNRLYWYRQTLGQGPEFLTYFQNEAQLEKSRLLSDRFSAERPKGSFSTLEIQRTEQGDSAMYLCASSRYGIFGTVSTDTQYFGPGTRLTVL.

This clonotype was counted between two and nine times. The genes are TRBV6-5 and TRBJ1-1; D ambiguous. Germline V gives CDR1 MNHEY, CDR2 SVGAGI. Trimming took 7 bases from V and 7 from J, leaving 10 bases between them. This CDR3 region has 11 residues. CDR3 in DNA: TGTGCCAGCAAAACGGGGTATGAAGCTTTCTTT. It encodes CASKTGYEAFF.

This clonotype was seen a handful of times. This rearrangement joins TRBV3-1 to TRBJ2-1, with 12 bases lining up with TRBD2. The germline V gene has CDR1 LGHDT and CDR2 YNNKEL (reference sequence). The CDR3 spans 16 residues. V lost 4 bases to trimming and J lost 9 bases; unmatched junction nucleotides: 10. The CDR3 protein is CASSPGGGLAGSEQFF. The DNA of the CDR3 is TGTGCCAGCAGCCCCGGAGGGGGACTAGCGGGCAGTGAGCAGTTCTTC.

This clonotype was observed a handful of times. The chain employs TRBV5-1 and TRBJ2-3, with 12 bases identical to TRBD1. This CDR3 region has 16 residues. Germline-derived CDR1 and CDR2 are SGHRS and YFSETQ. J gave up 11 bases and V 3 bases, and 13 bases lay outside the gene matches. The CDR3 region is CASSSTPGQGAFGQYF. The DNA for the CDR3 is TGCGCCAGCAGCTCGACCCCGGGACAGGGGGCGTTTGGGCAGTATTTT.

The chain joins TRBV11-3 to TRBJ2-7; no firm D call. This CDR3 is 14 amino acids long. Trimming left V 5 bases short and J 5 bases short, with 16 bases between. The germline gives CDR1 SGHNT, CDR2 YENEEA. CDR3 sequence: CASSHPDNMNEQYF. The CDR3 nucleotides are TGTGCCAGCAGCCACCCCGATAATATGAACGAGCAGTACTTC.

The V and J genes are TRBV7-9 and TRBJ2-1; the D is unclear. Germline assignment: CDR1 SEHNR and CDR2 FQNEAQ (reference sequence). V shed 2 bases and J shed 5 bases, with 4 bases lying between them. The CDR3 covers 12 residues. The CDR3 region has the DNA TGTGCCAGCAGCTTAATGCACAATGAGCAGTTCTTC. As protein: CASSLMHNEQFF.

The chain carries TRBV28 and TRBJ1-2; TRBD1 aligns across 10 bases. Germline V gene sequence: CDR1 MDHEN, CDR2 SYDVKM. With V trimmed by 7 bases and J by 7 bases, 9 bases remained unmatched. The CDR3 contains 14 residues. The CDR3 loop is CASTPGQGLRGYTF. CDR3 nucleotides: TGTGCCAGCACCCCGGGACAGGGGCTACGTGGCTACACCTTC.

The genes are TRBV18 and TRBJ2-5, with a weak D call TRBD1 (6 bases). This CDR3 region has 16 residues. Germline V gene sequence: CDR1 KGHSH, CDR2 LQKENI. Trimming removed 6 bases at V and 0 bases at J, with 17 bases between. The CDR3 loop is CASSRTTGSYQETQYF. The CDR3 DNA reads as TGTGCCAGCTCCCGCACTACAGGGAGCTACCAAGAGACCCAGTACTTC. The whole variable domain, filled in from reference TRBV18 and TRBJ2-5, reads NAGVMQNPRHLVRRRGQEARLRCSPMKGHSHVYWYRQLPEEGLKFMVYLQKENIIDESGMPKERFSAEFPKEGPSILRIQQVVRGDSAAYFCASSRTTGSYQETQYFGPGTRLLVL.

This clonotype has only a few counts. The chain's CDR3 is CATSQRGSDEQYF. CDR3 nucleotide sequence: TGTGCCACCTCCCAGCGGGGGTCTGACGAGCAGTACTTC. This chain uses TRBV18 with TRBJ2-7, with 8 bases lining up with TRBD2. From germline, CDR1 is KGHSH and CDR2 LQKENI. The CDR3 extends over 13 amino acids. V shed 10 bases, J shed 5 bases, and the junction held 10 bases outside the gene matches.

In its sample, this clonotype was seen a few times. This chain joins TRBV15 and TRBJ2-3, with D possibly being TRBD1 (5 bases). Germline assignment: CDR1 LNHNV and CDR2 YYDKDF (reference sequence). The CDR3 is made up of 17 amino acids. V gave up 0 bases and J gave up 2 bases, with 15 bases separating them. The CDR3, as DNA: TGTGCCACCAGCAGAGATGAAGGGGCACTCCCCACAGATACGCAGTATTTT. It codes for CATSRDEGALPTDTQYF.

This clonotype was found once. The V and J genes are TRBV3-1 and TRBJ2-1; 10 nucleotides agree with TRBD2. The length of the CDR3 is 14 residues. The J segment lost 10 bases and the V segment lost 2 bases, leaving 5 bases of the junction unmatched. CDR1 and CDR2 from the germline V gene are LGHDT and YNNKEL (reference sequence). As DNA, the CDR3 is TGTGCCAGCAGCCAATCAGCGGGGGGGCTCGAGCAGTTCTTC. It codes for CASSQSAGGLEQFF.

The V call is TRBV5-1, the J call TRBJ2-2, with TRBD1 matching over 11 bases. Unmatched junction bases numbered 9, after V lost 4 bases and J lost 7 bases. Germline lookup yields CDR1 SGHRS and CDR2 YFSETQ. The CDR3 is 16 residues long. The CDR3 DNA reads TGCGCCAGCAGCGCCGGACAGGGGGCACGGGGCGGGGAGCTGTTTTTT. Translated, it gives CASSAGQGARGGELFF.

This clonotype was found many times. V usage is TRBV7-2 and J usage is TRBJ1-5, with TRBD1 as a possible D gene (6 bases). Germline CDR1 reads SGHTA; CDR2 reads FQGNSA. This CDR3 region has 14 residues. V dropped 5 bases and J dropped 1 base, with 9 bases sitting between them. Here the CDR3 reads CASSIGQSNQPQHF. The CDR3 nucleotides are TGTGCCAGCAGCATCGGACAGAGCAATCAGCCCCAGCATTTT.

This sequence joins TRBV7-6 and TRBJ2-3; no definite D call. V was clipped by 4 bases and J by 6 bases, with 8 bases between them. Germline CDR1 and CDR2: SGHVS and FNYEAQ. The CDR3 spans 12 residues. The CDR3: CASSSITDTQYF. CDR3 coding DNA: TGTGCCAGCAGCTCCATAACGGATACGCAGTATTTT.

The CDR3 sequence is CASSRRQIDEQYF. CDR3 nucleotides: TGTGCCAGCAGCCGCCGACAGATCGACGAGCAGTACTTC. The rearrangement joins TRBV9 to TRBJ2-7, with D possibly being TRBD1 (5 bases). The germline V and J ends were trimmed by 4 bases and 5 bases, with 13 bases remaining between them. There are 13 residues in the CDR3. Germline V gives CDR1 SGDLS, CDR2 YYNGEE.

The chain is built from TRBV9 and TRBJ2-7, with 7 nucleotides matching TRBD2. In germline, CDR1 is SGDLS, CDR2 YYNGEE. After removal of 0 bases from V and 0 bases from J, the junction contained 6 bases not matched to a gene. CDR3 length equals 16 residues. The CDR3 here is CASSVGGSGSSYEQYF. The CDR3 DNA is TGTGCCAGCAGCGTAGGGGGTAGCGGGTCCTCCTACGAGCAGTACTTC.

This chain connects TRBV18 to TRBJ2-1; no definite D call. The V end was cut by 0 bases, the J end by 7 bases, with 7 bases between. The CDR3 runs to 13 residues. Germline V CDR1 and CDR2: KGHSH, LQKENI. CDR3 sequence reads: CASSPPRWNEQFF. The DNA of the CDR3 is TGTGCCAGCTCACCACCGAGGTGGAATGAGCAGTTCTTC.

This clonotype has a handful of counts. The V gene is TRBV3-1, the J gene TRBJ2-3; 7 nucleotides agree with TRBD2. Germline V gene sequence: CDR1 LGHDT, CDR2 YNNKEL (reference sequence). J gave up 5 bases and V 1 base, and 12 bases lay outside the gene matches. This CDR3 has 17 amino acids. The CDR3 reads CASSQGRATSSKDTQYF. The CDR3 DNA reads as TGTGCCAGCAGCCAAGGCAGGGCGACTAGCTCCAAAGATACGCAGTATTTT.

This clonotype occurred a few times. The CDR3 here is CAIRPSGGEQETQYF. The CDR3 DNA sequence: TGTGCCATCAGACCTAGCGGGGGTGAACAAGAGACCCAGTACTTC. This chain joins TRBV10-3 and TRBJ2-5; 10 bases map to TRBD2. Trimming at V came to 6 bases and at J to 2 bases, leaving 6 bases not matched to a gene. The CDR3 loop spans 15 amino acids. CDR1 and CDR2 (germline): ENHRY, SYGVKD.

Only a few counts were recorded for this clonotype. This chain connects TRBV30 to TRBJ2-7; D unresolved. Germline CDR1 is GTSNPN and CDR2 is SVGIG (reference sequence). V was pared by 5 bases and J by 6 bases, with 11 bases between. The CDR3 runs to 11 residues. The CDR3 is CAWGSLGEQYF. The CDR3 nucleotides are TGTGCCTGGGGTTCTCTGGGCGAGCAGTACTTC.

This clonotype has a handful of counts. The rearrangement joins TRBV27 to TRBJ2-1, with a weak D call TRBD1 (5 bases). Trimming took off 8 bases at V and 6 bases at J, with 20 bases between the two ends. Per the germline V gene, CDR1 is MNHEY and CDR2 is SMNVEV (reference sequence). The CDR3 totals 15 residues. The DNA of the CDR3 is TGTGCCAGCCAAGATTGGGGCAGGGAAGGCAATGAGCAGTTCTTC. Its translation: CASQDWGREGNEQFF.

This clonotype was recorded a few times. This chain connects TRBV18 to TRBJ1-3, with D maybe TRBD1 (5 bases). Trimming pared 3 bases from V and 1 base from J, leaving 13 bases between. The germline CDR1 and CDR2 sequences are KGHSH and LQKENI. There are 16 residues in the CDR3. The CDR3 is CASSPGQTRSGNTIYF. DNA for the CDR3: TGTGCCAGCTCACCCGGACAAACGAGATCTGGAAACACCATATATTTT.

The chain is built from TRBV18 and TRBJ1-1; tentatively, D is TRBD1 (5 bases). This CDR3 comprises 17 residues. Germline CDR1 and CDR2: KGHSH and LQKENI. Trimming pared 5 bases from V and 1 base from J, leaving 20 bases between. The CDR3 spells CASSLSGGTNRNTEAFF. CDR3 nucleotide sequence: TGTGCCAGCTCATTGTCAGGCGGGACGAATAGGAACACTGAAGCTTTCTTT.

This chain connects TRBV5-1 to TRBJ2-5; D uncertain. The CDR3 consists of 14 residues. The V end lost 0 bases, the J end lost 3 bases, and 9 bases lay between the germline ends. CDR1 is SGHRS, CDR2 YFSETQ, per germline. As DNA, the CDR3 is TGCGCCAGCAGCTTGGATCCAATCGAAGAGACCCAGTACTTC. The encoded protein is CASSLDPIEETQYF.